The 3 T cell receptor beta chains below come from one sample, sequenced in a study of blood T cell repertoires in COVID-19. Here immunoSEQ multiplex PCR was the method, and the copy in TCRdb shows in-frame clones only, minus some. The sample shows hundreds of thousands of clones, around 87% of them seen only once. Sequencing used PBMCs or T cells enriched from blood (not recorded which). Receptors were obtained from a man in his forties in a cohort exposed to, infected with or recovered from COVID-19 (not recorded which).

CDR3 amino acids: CATSRAPGLRTDTQYF. For the CDR3, the DNA is TGTGCCACCAGCAGAGCACCGGGACTTCGCACAGATACGCAGTATTTT. The chain has TRBV15 and TRBJ2-3, with D perhaps TRBD2 (6 bases). V lost 1 base, J lost 1 base, and 12 bases lay in between. Per the germline V gene, CDR1 is LNHNV and CDR2 is YYDKDF (reference sequence). The CDR3 is 16 residues long.

The genes are TRBV6-5 and TRBJ2-7, with D maybe TRBD2 (6 bases). There are 15 residues in the CDR3. Germline V lookup: CDR1 MNHEY, CDR2 SVGAGI. The V end lost 6 bases, the J end lost 2 bases, and 17 bases lay between the germline ends. CDR3: CASSSPGSITYEQYF. In nucleotides, the CDR3 is TGTGCCAGCAGCTCCCCCGGGAGCATAACCTACGAGCAGTACTTC.

The gene calls are TRBV19 and TRBJ1-5; TRBD1 matches 8 bases. The germline V gene encodes CDR1 LNHDA and CDR2 SQIVND (reference sequence). Trimming took 5 bases from V and 1 from J; bases not matched to a gene: 7. The CDR3 has 16 amino acids. The DNA of the CDR3 is TGTGCCAGTAGTCCAGGACAGGGATGGAGCAATCAGCCCCAGCATTTT. The encoded protein is CASSPGQGWSNQPQHF.